These 6 T cell receptor beta chains originate from one sample sequenced in a study of blood T cell repertoires in COVID-19 (dated by TCRdb to about 2020). Library prep was done by the immunoSEQ multiplex PCR assay. As stored in TCRdb, this immuneACCESS dataset retains in-frame rearrangements with V and J assigned. A fraction of the clones does not appear; measured against another copy, unresolved V genes explain less than half of the discrepancy, and the remainder lacks a known reason. The sample yields a few hundred thousand clones; around four fifths were counted once. Of the sample, about 4.8% is held by the ten largest clones. The sequenced material came from PBMCs or T cells enriched from blood (not recorded which). Every receptor here comes from a woman aged 50 to 60 who had recovered from COVID-19.

The table lists this clone with a count of one. The CDR3 DNA follows: TGTGCCTGGAGCGGGGGGTCTGGGGCCAACGTCCTGACTTTC. Amino acids: CAWSGGSGANVLTF. The gene calls are TRBV30 and TRBJ2-6; TRBD2 aligns across 7 bases. With 3 bases clipped from V and 1 base from J, the junction kept 0 bases outside the gene matches. CDR3 length: 14 residues. The V gene's germline CDR1 is GTSNPN and CDR2 SVGIG (reference sequence).

The J gene is TRBJ1-4, the V gene TRBV5-1; D gene ambiguous. Germline V gene sequence: CDR1 SGHRS, CDR2 YFSETQ. The length of the CDR3 is 14 residues. V dropped 0 bases and J dropped 3 bases, with 6 bases sitting between them. Written as DNA, the CDR3 is TGCGCCAGCAGCTTGGGGGCGTCTAATGAAAAACTGTTTTTT. Amino acid sequence: CASSLGASNEKLFF. The full variable domain, completed using reference TRBV5-1 and TRBJ1-4, is KAGVTQTPRYLIKTRGQQVTLSCSPISGHRSVSWYQQTPGQGLQFLFEYFSETQRNKGNFPGRFSGRQFSNSRSEMNVSTLELGDSALYLCASSLGASNEKLFFGSGTQLSVL.

V is TRBV16 and J is TRBJ1-2; possible D gene TRBD1, 6 bases. The CDR3 spans 15 residues. V lost 0 bases and J lost 4, with 12 bases in between. From germline, CDR1 is KGHSY and CDR2 FQNENV. CDR3 in DNA: TGTGCCAGCAGCCAATCCACAGGGTTTTTCTATGGCTACACCTTC. This codes for CASSQSTGFFYGYTF. Full variable domain (missing parts from reference TRBV16 and TRBJ1-2): GEEVAQTPKHLVRGEGQKAKLYCAPIKGHSYVFWYQQVLKNEFKFLISFQNENVFDETGMPKERFSAKCLPNSPCSLEIQATKLEDSAVYFCASSQSTGFFYGYTFGSGTRLTVV.

The table lists this clone with a few counts. The rearrangement uses TRBV7-2 and TRBJ1-2, with TRBD1 identical over 9 bases. This CDR3 has 15 amino acids. The J segment lost 3 bases and the V segment lost 5 bases, leaving 7 bases of the junction unmatched. Per germline, CDR1 SGHTA and CDR2 FQGNSA. The CDR3 region has the DNA TGTGCCAGCAGCCCACGGACAGGGGATTACTATGGCTACACCTTC. Its translation is CASSPRTGDYYGYTF.

Only a few counts were recorded for this clone. The rearrangement uses TRBV6-6 and TRBJ1-1, with a possible D match to TRBD1 (5 bases). Germline CDR1 is MNHNY and CDR2 is SVGAGI (reference sequence). This CDR3 is built from 15 residues. V was pared by 0 bases and J by 1 base, with 9 bases between. CDR3 in amino acids: CASSYSGGTNTEAFF. CDR3 coding DNA: TGTGCCAGCAGTTACTCCGGAGGGACGAACACTGAAGCTTTCTTT.

The gene calls are TRBV9 and TRBJ2-6; a weak D match, TRBD2 (6 bases). This CDR3 is built from 19 residues. Trimming stripped 0 bases from V and 0 bases from J, with 16 bases between. CDR1 SGDLS and CDR2 YYNGEE come from the germline V gene. The CDR3: CASSVGLGHLPSGANVLTF. The CDR3 DNA is TGTGCCAGCAGCGTAGGACTAGGACACCTTCCCTCTGGGGCCAACGTCCTGACTTTC.